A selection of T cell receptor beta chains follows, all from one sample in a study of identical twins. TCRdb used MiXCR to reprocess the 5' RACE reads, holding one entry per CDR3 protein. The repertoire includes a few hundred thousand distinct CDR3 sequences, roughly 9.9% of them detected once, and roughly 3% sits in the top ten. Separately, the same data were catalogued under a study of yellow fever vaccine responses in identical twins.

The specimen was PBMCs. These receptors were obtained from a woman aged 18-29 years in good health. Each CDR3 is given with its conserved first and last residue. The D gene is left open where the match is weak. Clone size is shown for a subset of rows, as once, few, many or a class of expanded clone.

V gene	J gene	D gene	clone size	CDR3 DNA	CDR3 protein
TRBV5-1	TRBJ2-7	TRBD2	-	TGCGCCAGCAGCTTGGGGTGGAGCGGGGGCTCCTACGAGCAGTACTTC	CASSLGWSGGSYEQYF
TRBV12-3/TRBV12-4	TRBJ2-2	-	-	TGTGCCAGCAGTTTTGGTGGACGGACAAACACCGGGGAGCTGTTTTTT	CASSFGGRTNTGELFF
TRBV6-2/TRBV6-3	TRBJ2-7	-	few	TGTGCCAGCAGTTCGATCAGAAGCCCCTACGAGCAGTACTTC	CASSSIRSPYEQYF
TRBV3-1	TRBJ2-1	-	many	TGTGCCAGCAGCCAGTTCCTGGGGAAATACAATGAGCAGTTCTTC	CASSQFLGKYNEQFF
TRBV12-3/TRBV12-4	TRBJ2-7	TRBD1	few	TGTGCCAGCAGGGCAACCGGGACAGGGGGATCTAAGCAGTACTTC	CASRATGTGGSKQYF
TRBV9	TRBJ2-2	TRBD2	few	TGTGCCAGCAGCGTAGAGAGGGGACTAGCGGTCGGGGAGCTGTTTTTT	CASSVERGLAVGELFF
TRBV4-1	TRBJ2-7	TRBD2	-	TGCGCCAGCAGCCAAATAGCGGGCACCTCCTACGAGCAGTACTTC	CASSQIAGTSYEQYF
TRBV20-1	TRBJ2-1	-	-	TGCAGTGCTAGCCTCACAGGGCTCGGAGCCGGACATTACAATGAGCAGTTCTTC	CSASLTGLGAGHYNEQFF
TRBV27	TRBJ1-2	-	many	TGTGCCAGCAGTTTACACGGTGGTTATGGCTACACCTTC	CASSLHGGYGYTF
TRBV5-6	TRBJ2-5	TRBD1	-	TGTGCCAGCAGCTTGGCGTTGGGGACAGGCTACTTC	CASSLALGTGYF
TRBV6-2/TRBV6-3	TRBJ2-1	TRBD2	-	TGTGCCAGCAGTTACTCGCGCGAATATCGTCGGCTAGCGGACTACAATGAGCAGTTCTTC	CASSYSREYRRLADYNEQFF
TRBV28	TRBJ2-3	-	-	TGTGCCAGCAGTTCTATTATCCTCGGGACTTTACAAGATACGCAGTATTTT	CASSSIILGTLQDTQYF
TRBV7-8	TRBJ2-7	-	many	TGTGCCAGCAGCTTATATGAAAATACCCTCTACGAGCAGTACTTC	CASSLYENTLYEQYF
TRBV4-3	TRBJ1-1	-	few	TGCGCCAGCAGCCAAGATTTATCGGGGGCGGCTTTCTTT	CASSQDLSGAAFF
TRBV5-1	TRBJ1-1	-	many	TGCGCCAGCAGCTTGGAAGGGGCTGAAGCTTTCTTT	CASSLEGAEAFF
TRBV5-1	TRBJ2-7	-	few	TGCGCCAGCAGCTTGGAGGCTGCGGAGCAGTACTTC	CASSLEAAEQYF
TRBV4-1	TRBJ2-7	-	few	TGCGCCAGCAGCCAAAGCTCGAGGGCAGGCACCTACGAGCAGTACTTC	CASSQSSRAGTYEQYF
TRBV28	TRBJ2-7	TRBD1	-	TGTGCCAGCAGTTTCGGCGGGACAGGGAGCTCCTACGAGCAGTACTTC	CASSFGGTGSSYEQYF
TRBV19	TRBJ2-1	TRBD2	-	TGTGCCAGTAGTATAGGACTAGCGTATGAGCAGTTCTTC	CASSIGLAYEQFF
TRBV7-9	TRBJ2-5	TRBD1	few	TGTGCCAGCCAACTTCCGGGACAGGGAGCGAAGACCCAGTACTTC	CASQLPGQGAKTQYF
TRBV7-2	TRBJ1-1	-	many	TGTGCCAGCAGCTTAGGCTGGGAAGTGTTTGAAGCTTTCTTT	CASSLGWEVFEAFF
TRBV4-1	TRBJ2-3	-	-	TGCGCCAGCAGCCGGGTGAGCGGAGACAGCACAGATACGCAGTATTTT	CASSRVSGDSTDTQYF
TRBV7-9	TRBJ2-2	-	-	TGTGCCAGCAGCTGGACTACTCAGAACACCGGGGAGCTGTTTTTT	CASSWTTQNTGELFF
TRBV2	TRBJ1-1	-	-	TGTGCCAGCAGTGCGACAGCTAACACTGAAGCTTTCTTT	CASSATANTEAFF
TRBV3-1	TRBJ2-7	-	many	TGTGCCAGCAGCCGCGGATGGGATTACGAGCAGTACTTC	CASSRGWDYEQYF
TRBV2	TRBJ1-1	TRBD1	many	TGTGCCACCGTGAGGGGACAGGAGGTTAACACTGAAGCTTTCTTT	CATVRGQEVNTEAFF
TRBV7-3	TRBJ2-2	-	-	TGTGCCAGCAGCTTAACCCACACACCGAACACCGGGGAGCTGTTTTTT	CASSLTHTPNTGELFF
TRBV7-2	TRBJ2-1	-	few	TGTGCCAGCAGCTCAGACAGCAAGGGTCCCCAGTTCTTC	CASSSDSKGPQFF
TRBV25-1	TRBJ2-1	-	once	TGTGCCAGCAGTGAATGGTTGGCGGGACCCTACAATGAGCAGTTCTTC	CASSEWLAGPYNEQFF
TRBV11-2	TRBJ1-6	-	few	TGTGCCAGCAGCTTAGTCGGAATCCGGGGTTCACCCCTCCACTTT	CASSLVGIRGSPLHF
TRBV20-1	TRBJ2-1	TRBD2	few	TGCAGTGCTCTCCTTCCGTTAACTAGCGGGAGCCAAAGAAAGCAGTTCTTC	CSALLPLTSGSQRKQFF
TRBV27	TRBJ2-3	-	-	TGTGCCAGCAGTTCATTAAGAATGGCAGATACGCAGTATTTT	CASSSLRMADTQYF
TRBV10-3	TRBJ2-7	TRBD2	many	TGTGCCATCAGTGCCTCCGGGACTACCTACGAGCAGTACTTC	CAISASGTTYEQYF
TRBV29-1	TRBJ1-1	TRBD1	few	TGCAGCGTCCTCAGACAGGGGCGGGACACTGAAGCTTTCTTT	CSVLRQGRDTEAFF
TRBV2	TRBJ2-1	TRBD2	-	TGTGCCAGCGGATACCCGGGACTAGCCGGGGAGCAGTTCTTC	CASGYPGLAGEQFF
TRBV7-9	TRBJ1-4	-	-	TGTGCCAGCAGCTTAGCGGCAACAACTAATGAAAAACTGTTTTTT	CASSLAATTNEKLFF
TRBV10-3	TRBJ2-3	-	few	TGTGCCATCAGTGACCCTCCCGATACGCAGTATTTT	CAISDPPDTQYF
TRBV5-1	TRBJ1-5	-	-	TGCGCCAGCAGCTTGGAGTCGGGCGGTCAGCCCCAGCATTTT	CASSLESGGQPQHF
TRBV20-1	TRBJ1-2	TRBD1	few	TGCAGTGCTAGCGAGGCAGGGGGCTTCTTCTATGGCTACACCTTC	CSASEAGGFFYGYTF
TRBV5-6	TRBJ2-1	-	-	TGTGCCAGCAGCTTGTTGGGAATTGAGCAGTTCTTC	CASSLLGIEQFF
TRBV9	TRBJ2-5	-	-	TGTGCCAGCAGCGTAGATGAGACCCAGTACTTC	CASSVDETQYF
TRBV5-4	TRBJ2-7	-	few	TGTGCCAGCAGCTATGGGACGGGGGCCTACCTCCGCGAGCAGTACTTC	CASSYGTGAYLREQYF
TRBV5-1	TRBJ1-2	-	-	TGCGCCAGCAGCTTGGGGGATCTCTATGGCTACACCTTC	CASSLGDLYGYTF
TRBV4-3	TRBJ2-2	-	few	TGCGCCAGCAGCCAAGATTTTGCAGCATTCACCGGGGAGCTGTTTTTT	CASSQDFAAFTGELFF
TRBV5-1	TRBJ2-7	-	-	TGCGCCAGCAGCTTTGGCGCAGGCCTGATCTCCTACGAGCAGTACTTC	CASSFGAGLISYEQYF
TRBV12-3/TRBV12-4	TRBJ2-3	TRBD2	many	TGTGCCAGCACCCCCTCCCGGGGGGGGGGCCGCACAGATACGCAGTATTTT	CASTPSRGGGRTDTQYF
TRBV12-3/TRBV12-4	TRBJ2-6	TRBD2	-	TGTACCTGCTGGGGGACTAGCGGGGGTAGCTCTGGGGCCAACGTCCTGACTTTC	CTCWGTSGGSSGANVLTF